Listed below are T cell receptor beta chains from one sample, sequenced in a study of technical replicates of blood from a few donors. This table comes from immunoSEQ multiplex PCR, and its TCRdb copy is limited to in-frame clones, with some not included. The sample holds about 69,000 clones; 88% are singletons and the top ten take about 4.6%. Sequenced sample: PBMCs. The receptors shown here come from a human donor in good health. Some clones in this sample may be carry-over from other donors' samples. The CDR3 runs from the conserved cysteine through the conserved F or W. Each record gives: V gene, D gene, J gene, CDR3 protein, CDR3 DNA. The D gene is left open where the match is weak.

TRBV6-1,TRBD2,TRBJ2-3,CASSQDIGGGYSDTQYF,TGTGCCAGCAGTCAAGACATCGGGGGGGGCTACTCAGATACGCAGTATTTT
TRBV7-2,.,TRBJ1-4,CASSLGFVSGEKLFF,TGTGCCAGCAGCTTAGGTTTTGTCAGCGGTGAAAAACTGTTTTTT
TRBV19,.,TRBJ1-2,CASSDDRNYGYTF,TGTGCCAGTAGTGATGACAGAAACTATGGCTACACCTTC
TRBV21-1,.,TRBJ2-5,CASSRQGRRETQYF,TGTGCCAGCAGCAGACAGGGGCGGAGGGAGACCCAGTACTTC
TRBV4-2,.,TRBJ1-3,CASSQDEGSAGNTIYF,TGTGCCAGCAGCCAAGATGAGGGCTCCGCTGGAAACACCATATATTTT
TRBV30,TRBD2,TRBJ2-4,CAWSLREGFEWAKNIQYF,TGTGCCTGGAGTCTCCGGGAGGGTTTTGAGTGGGCCAAAAACATTCAGTACTTC
TRBV27,.,TRBJ1-2,CASWGGTGGYTF,TGTGCCAGCTGGGGGGGGACTGGTGGCTACACCTTC
TRBV7-9,TRBD2,TRBJ2-1,CASIERGRGEQFF,TGTGCCAGCATCGAGCGGGGGCGGGGTGAGCAGTTCTTC
TRBV9,TRBD1,TRBJ1-3,CASSARDSSGNTIYF,TGTGCCAGCAGCGCCCGGGACAGCTCTGGAAACACCATATATTTT
TRBV5-1,TRBD2,TRBJ2-1,CASSPLRSGRAYNEQFF,TGCGCCAGCAGCCCTTTAAGAAGCGGGAGGGCCTACAATGAGCAGTTCTTC